Described below is a single T cell receptor beta chain sequence and its context. This clonotype came up a few times. The specificity of this receptor is unknown. No base-level quality is on record; no much larger clone is a single base apart. The data derive from a study of blood T cells in healthy people across ages (dated by TCRdb to the mid-2010s). About the study as a whole: In model experiments, template switching captured roughly one uniquely barcoded TCR beta cDNA molecule for every two T cells. The study analyzed two additional independent replicas of 1 million unique cDNA reads from the same blood draw for two donors, one aged 18 to 29 and one aged 80 or older. Using deep sequencing normalized with unique cDNA molecular identifiers, the study measured how TCR beta repertoire diversity changes with age. To avoid experimental bias, donors of different ages were randomly spread across the sequencing lanes. The donors were divided into four age groups: young (average around 15 years), middle-aged (roughly 42), aged (roughly 66) and long-lived (around 87).

Points the paper makes about the study in general: Compared with the aged group, the long-lived group had more naive CD4+ T cells, fewer expanded clones and increased TCR diversity, a pattern suggesting age selection. Observed TCR beta diversity correlated strongly with the percentage of naive T cells measured by flow cytometry. Donor CMV infection status was unknown, potentially confounding age-related changes in expanded clonotypes. Observed TCR beta diversity per million T cells fell roughly linearly with age, and a significant reduction was already apparent by age around 36. Estimates of total diversity based on one million sequenced T cells were regarded as lower bounds and as underestimates. Because profiling used bulk unsorted PBMCs, naive and antigen-experienced compartments could not be compared conclusively.

Based on the germline V gene, the CDR1 and CDR2 sequences are SGHRS and YFSETQ. Cut back by 5 bases and 1 base, the V and J ends lie 15 bases apart. Measured from the cysteine to the phenylalanine, the CDR3 is 15 residues long. CDR3 DNA only is kept here, 45 bases in frame from base 1. The donors were 40 or so Caucasian individuals from Russia, aged roughly 6 to 100 years, who were systemically healthy. Each donor gave approximately 10 milliliters of peripheral blood, collected into EDTA-treated Vacutainer tubes. Ficoll-Paque density-gradient centrifugation was used to isolate PBMCs, with at least 7 million per sample. Trizol reagent was used to extract total RNA from PBMCs, with at least 6 micrograms per sample. Naive CD45RAhigh/CD27high T cell percentages were measured by flow cytometry on a PBMC aliquot from every donor. The method behind the library was 5' RACE. The sample was run on an Illumina HiSeq 2500. A second PCR of roughly 7 to 11 cycles was run with a J-beta primer mix and a sample-barcoded 5' primer. Each TCR beta cDNA molecule received a unique molecular identifier from a template-switch 5' adaptor carrying 12 random nucleotides. Each sample yielded at least 2.5 million CDR3-containing paired-end reads. First-strand cDNA synthesis was performed from all RNA using the Mint cDNA synthesis kit, with priming by a TRBC-specific oligonucleotide. Following uracil-DNA glycosylase treatment, a first 18-cycle PCR with universal primers M1SS and BC2_uni_R was performed on all cDNA. In the authors' own workflow: Each sample was normalized by randomly selecting 1 million high-quality reads, each carrying a distinct molecular identifier. Reads with shared molecular identifiers were discarded instead of being binned into consensus sequences. MiTCR, with a Q25 quality threshold and the strictest error-elimination algorithm, was used for CDR3 identification, clonotype clustering and error correction. Lower-bound total TCR beta diversity was estimated with a nonparametric unseen species model using Euler transformation. TCRdb reworked the public reads: Q25 trimming with fastp, MiXCR clone assembly, productive beta chains retained. Identical CDR3 proteins give one entry, which carries the most common genes and DNA. The V and J calls reflect TCRdb's pipeline rather than the authors' work. In this sample the table shows some 1.5 million distinct CDR3 sequences, over 25% of which occur a single time. Over 7% of the sample rests with the top ten.

The sequence joins TRBV5-1 to TRBJ1-2, and TRBD1 may be the D gene, going by 6 matching bases. The origin of this receptor is a woman aged 25-40 years in good health. The specimen sequenced was blood. The encoded CDR3 is CASRDNTGNNYGYTF. The DNA sequence follows: TGCGCCAGCAGGGACAATACAGGGAATAACTATGGCTACACCTTC.